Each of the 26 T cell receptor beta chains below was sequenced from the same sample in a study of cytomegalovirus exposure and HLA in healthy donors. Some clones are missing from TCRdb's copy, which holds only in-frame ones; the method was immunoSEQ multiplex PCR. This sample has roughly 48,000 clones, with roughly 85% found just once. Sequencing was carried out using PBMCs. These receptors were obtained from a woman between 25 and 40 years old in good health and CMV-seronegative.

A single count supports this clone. CDR3 region: CASSQESGDTQYF. CDR3 DNA sequence: TGCGCCAGCAGCCAAGAGTCCGGAGATACGCAGTATTTT. The chain couples TRBV4-3 to TRBJ2-3; D is undetermined. Germline V gene sequence: CDR1 LGHNA, CDR2 YSLEER. The ends were cut back, 0 bases at V and 5 bases at J, with 6 bases in the middle. The CDR3 totals 13 residues.

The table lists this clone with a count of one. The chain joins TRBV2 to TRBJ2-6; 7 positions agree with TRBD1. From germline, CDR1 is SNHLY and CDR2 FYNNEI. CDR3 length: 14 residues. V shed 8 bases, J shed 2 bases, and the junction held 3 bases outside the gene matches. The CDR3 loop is CASDQGAGANVLTF. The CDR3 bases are TGTGCCAGCGACCAGGGGGCTGGGGCCAACGTCCTGACTTTC.

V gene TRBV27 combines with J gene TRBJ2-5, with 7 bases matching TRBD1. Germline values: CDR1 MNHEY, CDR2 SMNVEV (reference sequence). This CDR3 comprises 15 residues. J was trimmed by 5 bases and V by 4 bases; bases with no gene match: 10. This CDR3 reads CASSWDGRGQETQYF. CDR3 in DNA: TGTGCCAGCAGTTGGGACGGAAGGGGGCAGGAGACCCAGTACTTC.

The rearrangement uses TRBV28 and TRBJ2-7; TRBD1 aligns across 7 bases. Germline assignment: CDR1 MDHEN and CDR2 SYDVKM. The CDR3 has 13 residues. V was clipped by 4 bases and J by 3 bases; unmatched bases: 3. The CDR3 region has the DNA TGTGCCAGCAGTTCGGCAGGGGGCTACGAGCAGTACTTC. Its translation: CASSSAGGYEQYF.

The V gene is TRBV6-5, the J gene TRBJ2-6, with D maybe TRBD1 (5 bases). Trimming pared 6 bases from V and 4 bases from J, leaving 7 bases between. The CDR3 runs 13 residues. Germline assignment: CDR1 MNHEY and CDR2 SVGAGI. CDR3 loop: CASRGPGANVLTF. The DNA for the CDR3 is TGTGCCAGCAGGGGGCCAGGGGCCAACGTCCTGACTTTC.

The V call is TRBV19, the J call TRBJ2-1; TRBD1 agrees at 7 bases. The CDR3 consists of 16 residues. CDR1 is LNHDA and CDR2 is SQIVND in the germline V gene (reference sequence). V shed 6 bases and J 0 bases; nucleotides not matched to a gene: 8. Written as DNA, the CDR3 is TGTGCCAGTAGCGAACCGGACAGGAGCTCCTACAATGAGCAGTTCTTC. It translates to CASSEPDRSSYNEQFF.

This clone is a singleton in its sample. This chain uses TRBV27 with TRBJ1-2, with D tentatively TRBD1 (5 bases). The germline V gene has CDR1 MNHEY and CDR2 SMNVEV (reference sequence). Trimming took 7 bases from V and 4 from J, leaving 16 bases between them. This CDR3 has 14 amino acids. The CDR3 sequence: CASTAKGLGYGYTF. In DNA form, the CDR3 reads TGTGCCAGCACCGCAAAGGGGCTTGGCTATGGCTACACCTTC.

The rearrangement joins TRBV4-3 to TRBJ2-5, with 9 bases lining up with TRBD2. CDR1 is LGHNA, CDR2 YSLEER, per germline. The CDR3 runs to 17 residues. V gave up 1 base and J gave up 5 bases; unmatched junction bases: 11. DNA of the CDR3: TGCGCCAGCAGCCAAGTTTCGGCTAGCGGGATGATGGAGACCCAGTACTTC. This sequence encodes CASSQVSASGMMETQYF.

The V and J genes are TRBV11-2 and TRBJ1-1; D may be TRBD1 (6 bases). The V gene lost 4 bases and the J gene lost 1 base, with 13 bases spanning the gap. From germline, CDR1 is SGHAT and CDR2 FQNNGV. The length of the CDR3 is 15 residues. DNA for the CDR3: TGTGCCAGCAGCTATCGCTACAGGGAGAACACTGAAGCTTTCTTT. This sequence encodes CASSYRYRENTEAFF.

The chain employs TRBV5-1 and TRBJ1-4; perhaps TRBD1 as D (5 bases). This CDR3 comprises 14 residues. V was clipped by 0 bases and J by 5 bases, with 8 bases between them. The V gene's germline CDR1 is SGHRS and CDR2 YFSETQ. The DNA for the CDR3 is TGCGCCAGCAGCTTGGTTGGGGCGAATGAAAAACTGTTTTTT. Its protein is CASSLVGANEKLFF.

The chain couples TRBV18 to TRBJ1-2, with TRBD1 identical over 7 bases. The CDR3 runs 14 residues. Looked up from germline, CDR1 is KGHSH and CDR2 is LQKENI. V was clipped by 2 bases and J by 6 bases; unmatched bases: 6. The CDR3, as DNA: TGTGCCAGCTCACCATCAGGGGGTGAGCATGGCTACACCTTC. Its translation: CASSPSGGEHGYTF.

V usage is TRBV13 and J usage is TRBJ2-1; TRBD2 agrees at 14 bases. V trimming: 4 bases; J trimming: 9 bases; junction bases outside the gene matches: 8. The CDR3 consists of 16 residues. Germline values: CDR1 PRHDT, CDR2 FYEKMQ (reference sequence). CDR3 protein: CASSSRLAGGRFEQFF. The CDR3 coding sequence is TGTGCCAGCAGCTCCCGACTAGCGGGAGGGAGATTTGAGCAGTTCTTC. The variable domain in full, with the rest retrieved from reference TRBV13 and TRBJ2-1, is AAGVIQSPRHLIKEKRETATLKCYPIPRHDTVYWYQQGPGQDPQFLISFYEKMQSDKGSIPDRFSAQQFSDYHSELNMSSLELGDSALYFCASSSRLAGGRFEQFFGPGTRLTVL.

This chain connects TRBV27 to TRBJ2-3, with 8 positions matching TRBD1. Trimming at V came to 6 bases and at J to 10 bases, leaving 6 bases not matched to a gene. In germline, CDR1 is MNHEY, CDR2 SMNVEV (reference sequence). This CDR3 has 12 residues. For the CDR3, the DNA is TGTGCCAGCAGCCCGGGACAGGTCGCGCAGTATTTT. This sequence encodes CASSPGQVAQYF.

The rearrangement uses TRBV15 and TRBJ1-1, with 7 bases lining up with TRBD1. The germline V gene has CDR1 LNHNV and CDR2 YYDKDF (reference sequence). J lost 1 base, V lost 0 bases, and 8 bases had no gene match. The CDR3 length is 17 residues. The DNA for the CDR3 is TGTGCCACCAGCAGAGATTGGGACAGCCCCCGGAACACTGAAGCTTTCTTT. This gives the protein CATSRDWDSPRNTEAFF.

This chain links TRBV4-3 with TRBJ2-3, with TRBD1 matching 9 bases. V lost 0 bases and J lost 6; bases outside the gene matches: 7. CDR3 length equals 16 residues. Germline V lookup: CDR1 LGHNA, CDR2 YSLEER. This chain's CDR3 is CASSQDDRGSWDTQYF. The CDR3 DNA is TGCGCCAGCAGCCAAGATGACAGGGGGTCTTGGGATACGCAGTATTTT.

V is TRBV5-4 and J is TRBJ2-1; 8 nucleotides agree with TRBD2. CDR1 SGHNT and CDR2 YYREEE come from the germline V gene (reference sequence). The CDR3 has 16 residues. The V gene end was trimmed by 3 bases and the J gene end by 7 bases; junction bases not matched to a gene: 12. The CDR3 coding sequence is TGTGCCAGCAGCTCTCCCTCCGGGAGGGCCGGGAATGAGCAGTTCTTC. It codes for CASSSPSGRAGNEQFF.

As DNA, the CDR3 is TGTGCCAGCAGTCTCCAAGGGGGCCCGACCTACGAGCAGTACTTC. The encoded protein is CASSLQGGPTYEQYF. V usage is TRBV9 and J usage is TRBJ2-7; the match to TRBD1 covers 7 bases. This CDR3 has 15 amino acids. Germline V gene lookup returns CDR1 SGDLS and CDR2 YYNGEE. The J segment lost 2 bases and the V segment lost 5 bases, leaving 10 bases of the junction unmatched.

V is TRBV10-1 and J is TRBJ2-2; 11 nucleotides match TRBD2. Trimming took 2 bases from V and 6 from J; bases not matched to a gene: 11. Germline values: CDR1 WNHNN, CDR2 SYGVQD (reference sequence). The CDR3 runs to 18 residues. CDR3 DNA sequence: TGCGCCAGCAGTGAGGGGGGTTCACTAGCGGGAGTCCCCGGGGAGCTGTTTTTT. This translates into CASSEGGSLAGVPGELFF.

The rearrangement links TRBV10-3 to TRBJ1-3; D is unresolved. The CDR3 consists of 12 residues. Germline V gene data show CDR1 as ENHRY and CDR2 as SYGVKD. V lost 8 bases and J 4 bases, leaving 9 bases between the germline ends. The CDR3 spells CAIRGGGNTIYF. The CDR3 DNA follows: TGTGCCATCCGCGGTGGAGGAAACACCATATATTTT.

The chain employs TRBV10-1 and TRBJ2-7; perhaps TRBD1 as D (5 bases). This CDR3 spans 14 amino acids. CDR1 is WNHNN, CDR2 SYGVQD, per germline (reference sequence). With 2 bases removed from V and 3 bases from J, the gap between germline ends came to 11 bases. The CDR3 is CASSEGRDSYEQYF. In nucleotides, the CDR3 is TGCGCCAGCAGTGAGGGCAGGGATAGCTACGAGCAGTACTTC.

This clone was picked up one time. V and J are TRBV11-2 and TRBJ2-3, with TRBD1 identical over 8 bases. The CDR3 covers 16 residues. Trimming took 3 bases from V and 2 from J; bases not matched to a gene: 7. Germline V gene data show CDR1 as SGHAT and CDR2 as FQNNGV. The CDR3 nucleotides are TGTGCCAGCAGCTTTCCCAGGGGGCATTTCACAGATACGCAGTATTTT. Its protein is CASSFPRGHFTDTQYF. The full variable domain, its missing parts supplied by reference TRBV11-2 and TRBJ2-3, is EAGVAQSPRYKIIEKRQSVAFWCNPISGHATLYWYQQILGQGPKLLIQFQNNGVVDDSQLPKDRFSAERLKGVDSTLKIQPAKLEDSAVYLCASSFPRGHFTDTQYFGPGTRLTVL.

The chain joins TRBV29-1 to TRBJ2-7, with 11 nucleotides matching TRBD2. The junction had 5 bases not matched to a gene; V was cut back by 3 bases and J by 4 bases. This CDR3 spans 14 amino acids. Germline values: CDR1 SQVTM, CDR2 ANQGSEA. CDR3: CSVEGGTSGYEQYF. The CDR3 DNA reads TGCAGCGTTGAGGGCGGGACTAGCGGATACGAGCAGTACTTC.

CDR3 in DNA: TGTGCCAGCAGGGACTACCAGAACAGGGGCTCCTACGAGCAGTACTTC. Translation: CASRDYQNRGSYEQYF. V is TRBV2 and J is TRBJ2-7; D possibly corresponds to TRBD1 (7 bases). The CDR3 runs to 16 residues. Germline V lookup: CDR1 SNHLY, CDR2 FYNNEI. The V gene lost 6 bases and the J gene lost 0 bases, with 18 bases spanning the gap. Supplemented by reference TRBV2 and TRBJ2-7, the full variable domain reads EPEVTQTPSHQVTQMGQEVILRCVPISNHLYFYWYRQILGQKVEFLVSFYNNEISEKSEIFDDQFSVERPDGSNFTLKIRSTKLEDSAMYFCASRDYQNRGSYEQYFGPGTRLTVT.

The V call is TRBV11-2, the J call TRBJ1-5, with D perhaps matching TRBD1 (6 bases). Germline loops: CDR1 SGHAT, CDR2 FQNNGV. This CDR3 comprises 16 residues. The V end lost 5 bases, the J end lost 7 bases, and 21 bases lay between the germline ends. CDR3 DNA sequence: TGTGCCAGCAGCGCGGGGGGGGCGGGGGGAAGCCAGCCCCAGCATTTT. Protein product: CASSAGGAGGSQPQHF.

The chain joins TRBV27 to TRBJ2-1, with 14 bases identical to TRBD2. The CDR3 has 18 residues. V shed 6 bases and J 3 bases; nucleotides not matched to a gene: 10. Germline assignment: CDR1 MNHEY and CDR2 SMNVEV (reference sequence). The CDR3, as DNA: TGTGCCAGCAGGGGAATGGGACTAGCGGGAGCGGACTACAATGAGCAGTTCTTC. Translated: CASRGMGLAGADYNEQFF.

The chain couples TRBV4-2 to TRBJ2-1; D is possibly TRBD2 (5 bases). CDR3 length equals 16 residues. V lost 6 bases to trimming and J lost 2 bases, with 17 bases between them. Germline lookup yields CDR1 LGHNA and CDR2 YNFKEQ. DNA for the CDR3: TGTGCCAGCAGGCCACTAGATGCTATGGCCTACAATGAGCAGTTCTTC. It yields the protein CASRPLDAMAYNEQFF.